The next 6 T cell receptor beta chains were all read from a single sample in a study of lymphopenia after photon versus proton radiotherapy. Clones were read by immunoSEQ multiplex PCR, and TCRdb kept only the in-frame ones, dropping some. In the table there are 160,000 or so clones, about 85% of which are singletons. The specimen comprised peripheral blood, sampled from a patient treated with photon-based radiotherapy. Source of these receptors: a man aged 45-65 years with gastric cancer.

The chain employs TRBV9 and TRBJ2-2; 8 positions agree with TRBD2. This CDR3 contains 17 residues. V trimming: 0 bases; J trimming: 5 bases; junction bases outside the gene matches: 9. The germline V gene encodes CDR1 SGDLS and CDR2 YYNGEE. The CDR3 spells CASSVGEAGGGTGELFF. CDR3 DNA sequence: TGTGCCAGCAGCGTAGGCGAGGCGGGAGGTGGGACCGGGGAGCTGTTTTTT.

This clone appeared once. The rearrangement joins TRBV19 to TRBJ1-1, with a possible D match to TRBD1 (5 bases). V lost 3 bases to trimming and J lost 8 bases, with 10 bases between them. CDR3 length: 12 amino acids. Germline CDR1 LNHDA, CDR2 SQIVND (reference sequence). The CDR3: CASSIPGGEAFF. In DNA form, the CDR3 reads TGTGCCAGTAGTATTCCGGGGGGGGAAGCTTTCTTT.

The rearrangement links TRBV18 to TRBJ2-7, with 10 nucleotides matching TRBD1. J was trimmed by 4 bases and V by 1 base; bases with no gene match: 4. The CDR3 sequence is 15 residues long. CDR1 KGHSH and CDR2 LQKENI come from the germline V gene. The chain's CDR3 is CASSPQGQGPYEQYF. CDR3 in DNA: TGTGCCAGCTCACCACAGGGACAGGGGCCTTACGAGCAGTACTTC.

This chain uses TRBV7-2 with TRBJ2-7; the D call may be TRBD1 or TRBD2 (5 bases each). This CDR3 spans 12 amino acids. Germline V lookup: CDR1 SGHTA, CDR2 FQGNSA. Trimming shortened V by 10 bases and J by 0 bases, and 10 bases separated the two germline ends. The CDR3 is CATSGSSYEQYF. The CDR3 nucleotides are TGTGCCACGTCAGGGAGCTCCTACGAGCAGTACTTC.

In this sample, this clone turned up once. This chain connects TRBV27 to TRBJ2-1; perhaps D is TRBD1 or TRBD2 (6 bases each). The germline gives CDR1 MNHEY, CDR2 SMNVEV (reference sequence). This CDR3 is built from 14 residues. Deletions cut 5 bases from V and 10 bases from J, with 18 bases between. The CDR3 here is CASSPLGGKKEQFF. The CDR3 DNA reads as TGTGCCAGCAGTCCCCTGGGGGGCAAGAAGGAGCAGTTCTTC.

The chain uses TRBV30 and TRBJ2-2; TRBD2 is a possible D gene (6 bases). CDR1 is GTSNPN and CDR2 is SVGIG in the germline V gene (reference sequence). Between the trimmed V and J ends, which lost 8 bases and 4 bases, there was a span of 20 bases. The CDR3 sequence is 15 residues long. Here the CDR3 reads CAGGALRGRTGELFF. In DNA form, the CDR3 reads TGTGCCGGAGGGGCGTTGAGAGGACGCACCGGGGAGCTGTTTTTT.